Given below is one TCR beta chain in context. TCRdb ran MiXCR on the 5' RACE reads and lists one entry per CDR3 protein. The sample records roughly 39,000 distinct CDR3 sequences, approximately 20% being singletons. J gave up 1 base and V 2 bases, and 1 base lay outside the gene matches. CDR1 is SGHRS and CDR2 is YFSETQ in the germline V gene. The CDR3 is 15 amino acids. The origin of this receptor is a female donor with breast cancer. This chain uses TRBV5-1 with TRBJ2-3, with 10 bases matching TRBD2. The source material was naive CD4+ T cells sorted from a lymph node. The sample's subset: naive CD4+ T cells, CD4+CD45RA+CD25-. The CDR3: CASSFGLAGTDTQYF. In DNA, the CDR3 is TGCGCCAGCAGCTTTGGACTAGCGGGCACAGATACGCAGTATTTT.